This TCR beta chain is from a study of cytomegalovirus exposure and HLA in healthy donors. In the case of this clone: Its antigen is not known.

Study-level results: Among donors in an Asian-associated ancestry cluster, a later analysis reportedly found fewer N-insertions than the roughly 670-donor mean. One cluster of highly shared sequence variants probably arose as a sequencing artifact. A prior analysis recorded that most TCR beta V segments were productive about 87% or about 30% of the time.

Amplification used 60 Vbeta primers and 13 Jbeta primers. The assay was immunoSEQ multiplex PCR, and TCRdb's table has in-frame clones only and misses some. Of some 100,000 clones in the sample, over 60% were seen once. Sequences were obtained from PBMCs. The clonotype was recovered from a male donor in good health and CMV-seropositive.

This chain's CDR3 is CASSSLDRGYYGYTF. As DNA, the CDR3 is TGTGCCAGCAGTTCTTTGGACAGGGGATACTATGGCTACACCTTC. The chain uses TRBV27 and TRBJ1-2; TRBD1 matches at 9 bases. V lost 4 bases, J lost 3 bases, and 6 bases stayed unmatched. The germline CDR1 and CDR2 sequences are MNHEY and SMNVEV (reference sequence). CDR3 size: 15 residues.